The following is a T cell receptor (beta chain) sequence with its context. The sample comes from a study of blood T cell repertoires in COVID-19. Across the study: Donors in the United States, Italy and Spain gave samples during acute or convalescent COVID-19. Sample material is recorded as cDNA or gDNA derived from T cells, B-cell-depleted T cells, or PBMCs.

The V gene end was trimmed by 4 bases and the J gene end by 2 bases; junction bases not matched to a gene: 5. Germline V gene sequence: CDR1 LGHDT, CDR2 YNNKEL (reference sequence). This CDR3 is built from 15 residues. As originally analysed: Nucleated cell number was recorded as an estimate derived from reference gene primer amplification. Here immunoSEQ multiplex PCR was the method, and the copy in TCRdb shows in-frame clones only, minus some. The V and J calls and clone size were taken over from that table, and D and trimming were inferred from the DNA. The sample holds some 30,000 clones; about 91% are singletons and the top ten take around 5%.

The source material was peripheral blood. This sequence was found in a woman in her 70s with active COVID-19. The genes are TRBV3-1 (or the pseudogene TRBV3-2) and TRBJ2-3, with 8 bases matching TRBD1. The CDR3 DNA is TGTGCCAGCAGCCCGGGACAGGTAAACACAGATACGCAGTATTTT. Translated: CASSPGQVNTDTQYF.